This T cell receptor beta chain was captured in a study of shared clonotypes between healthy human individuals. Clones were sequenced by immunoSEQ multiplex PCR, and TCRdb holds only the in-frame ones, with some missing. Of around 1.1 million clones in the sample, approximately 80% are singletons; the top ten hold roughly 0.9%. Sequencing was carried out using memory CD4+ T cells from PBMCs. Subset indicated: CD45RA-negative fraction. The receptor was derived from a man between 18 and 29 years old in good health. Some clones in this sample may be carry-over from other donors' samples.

CDR3 amino acids: CASSGFRGGNEKLFF. CDR3 in DNA: TGTGCCAGCAGTGGATTTCGGGGGGGTAATGAAAAACTGTTTTTT. The gene calls are TRBV2 and TRBJ1-4, with D perhaps matching TRBD1 (5 bases). Trimming removed 4 bases from V and 4 bases from J, with 13 bases in between. Looked up from germline, CDR1 is SNHLY and CDR2 is FYNNEI. CDR3 size: 15 residues. Based on the CDR3 plus reference TRBV2 and TRBJ1-4, the full variable domain is EPEVTQTPSHQVTQMGQEVILRCVPISNHLYFYWYRQILGQKVEFLVSFYNNEISEKSEIFDDQFSVERPDGSNFTLKIRSTKLEDSAMYFCASSGFRGGNEKLFFGSGTQLSVL.